This T cell receptor beta chain appears in the sequencing data of a study of T-cell reconstitution after alpha-beta-depleted transplantation in children. This clonotype came up many times. Preparation of the TCRbeta library was carried out with unique molecular identifiers. TCRdb re-called the PCR reads with MiXCR, one entry per CDR3 protein. This table holds 200,000 to 300,000 distinct CDR3 sequences, more than 10% found once. The V and J ends lost 3 bases and 7 bases, in that order; junction bases with no gene match: 6. In germline, CDR1 is DFQATT, CDR2 SNEGSKA (reference sequence). The CDR3 consists of 14 residues.

V usage is TRBV20-1 and J usage is TRBJ1-6, with TRBD1 matching over 7 bases. This receptor was taken from a human donor who donated a stem cell graft to a child with acute lymphoblastic leukemia. The starting material was PBMCs from the stem cell graft donor, obtained from the stem cell graft. CDR3 bases: TGCAGTGCTAGTAGAGACAGGGCCAATTCACCCCTCCACTTT. It translates to CSASRDRANSPLHF.